This is a list of T cell receptor beta chains from one sample in a study of cytomegalovirus exposure and HLA in healthy donors. Data came from immunoSEQ multiplex PCR; TCRdb stores just in-frame clones and leaves some out. The table includes more than 75,000 clones, about 83% detected once. The sample comprised PBMCs. These TCRs come from a woman between 18 and 30 years old in good health and CMV-seropositive. Both conserved end residues are part of each CDR3. The D gene is left open where the match is weak. Rows give clone size only sometimes, using once, few, many, or a class for an expanded clone.

V gene: TRBV2; D gene: TRBD1; clone size: -; J gene: TRBJ1-5; CDR3 DNA: TGTGCCAGTCAGGGGATAGGGGGCAATTATCAGCCCCAGCATTTT; CDR3 protein: CASQGIGGNYQPQHF
V gene: TRBV6-5; D gene: TRBD1; clone size: -; J gene: TRBJ2-7; CDR3 DNA: TGTGCCAGCAGTTACTCGGGGACAGGTCCCTACGAGCAGTACTTC; CDR3 protein: CASSYSGTGPYEQYF
V gene: TRBV11-3; D gene: TRBD2; clone size: once; J gene: TRBJ2-2; CDR3 DNA: TGTGCCAGCAGCTTGTTAGCGGGGGTGAACACCGGGGAGCTGTTTTTT; CDR3 protein: CASSLLAGVNTGELFF
V gene: TRBV13; D gene: TRBD2; clone size: -; J gene: TRBJ2-7; CDR3 DNA: TGTGCCAGCAGCTTCCCAGCGGGGGGGGGAAGGGAGCAGTACTTC; CDR3 protein: CASSFPAGGGREQYF
V gene: TRBV19; D gene: TRBD1; clone size: -; J gene: TRBJ1-5; CDR3 DNA: TGTGCCAGTAGTATAGATAGGGGGCACCGGCAGCCCCAGCATTTT; CDR3 protein: CASSIDRGHRQPQHF
V gene: TRBV11-2; D gene: -; clone size: -; J gene: TRBJ2-1; CDR3 DNA: TGTGCCAGCAGCTTAGAGGCTAGTCAGGGAACTGGGCAGTTCTTC; CDR3 protein: CASSLEASQGTGQFF
V gene: TRBV15; D gene: TRBD2; clone size: -; J gene: TRBJ2-7; CDR3 DNA: TGTGCCACCAGCAAGGGGGGCACTAGCGGCTCCTACGAGCAGTACTTC; CDR3 protein: CATSKGGTSGSYEQYF
V gene: TRBV6-5; D gene: -; clone size: -; J gene: TRBJ1-2; CDR3 DNA: TGTGCCAGCAGTGAAACCCACACGAGGGGCTACACCTTC; CDR3 protein: CASSETHTRGYTF
V gene: TRBV5-1; D gene: -; clone size: once; J gene: TRBJ2-1; CDR3 DNA: TGCGCCAGCAGCTTGGGACTAGGTCGGGACAATGAGCAGTTCTTC; CDR3 protein: CASSLGLGRDNEQFF
V gene: TRBV15; D gene: TRBD2; clone size: -; J gene: TRBJ2-7; CDR3 DNA: TGTGCCACCAGCAGAGGGGGGACTACCTACGAGCAGTACTTC; CDR3 protein: CATSRGGTTYEQYF
V gene: TRBV7-6; D gene: TRBD2; clone size: -; J gene: TRBJ2-7; CDR3 DNA: TGTGCCAGCAGCTTAACCGGCCTAGCGGGAGACGAGCAGTACTTC; CDR3 protein: CASSLTGLAGDEQYF
V gene: TRBV6-1; D gene: -; clone size: -; J gene: TRBJ2-3; CDR3 DNA: TGTGCCAGCAGTGAGAGGCTAGATACGCAGTATTTT; CDR3 protein: CASSERLDTQYF
V gene: TRBV6-9; D gene: TRBD1; clone size: -; J gene: TRBJ1-5; CDR3 DNA: TGTGCCAGCAGTTACCGACAGGGCCATCAGCCCCAGCATTTT; CDR3 protein: CASSYRQGHQPQHF
V gene: TRBV25-1; D gene: TRBD1; clone size: once; J gene: TRBJ1-2; CDR3 DNA: TGTGCCAGCAGTGATGTAGGGGGCGATGGCTACACCTTC; CDR3 protein: CASSDVGGDGYTF
V gene: TRBV27; D gene: -; clone size: few; J gene: TRBJ1-1; CDR3 DNA: TGTGCCAGCAGTCCAACCCTTGGACAGACTGAAGCTTTCTTT; CDR3 protein: CASSPTLGQTEAFF
V gene: TRBV27; D gene: TRBD2; clone size: -; J gene: TRBJ2-2; CDR3 DNA: TGTGCCAGCAGTTTATACCTAGCGGGCACCGGGGAGCTGTTTTTT; CDR3 protein: CASSLYLAGTGELFF
V gene: TRBV10-1; D gene: TRBD1; clone size: -; J gene: TRBJ2-1; CDR3 DNA: TGCGCCAGCAGCTTGGGACAGGTTTGGAACGAGCAGTTCTTC; CDR3 protein: CASSLGQVWNEQFF
V gene: TRBV29-1; D gene: TRBD1; clone size: -; J gene: TRBJ2-1; CDR3 DNA: TGCAGCGTTGGTCAGGGGGCGTATAGTGAGCAGTTCTTC; CDR3 protein: CSVGQGAYSEQFF
V gene: TRBV15; D gene: TRBD2; clone size: -; J gene: TRBJ2-3; CDR3 DNA: TGTGCCACCAGCAGACCCCCACGGGGGCTAGCGGGAGGGCCTGGCACAGATACGCAGTATTTT; CDR3 protein: CATSRPPRGLAGGPGTDTQYF
V gene: TRBV6-5; D gene: -; clone size: -; J gene: TRBJ1-1; CDR3 DNA: TGTGCCAGCAGCCGCGACTGGAACACTGAAGCTTTCTTT; CDR3 protein: CASSRDWNTEAFF
V gene: TRBV7-9; D gene: TRBD2; clone size: -; J gene: TRBJ2-7; CDR3 DNA: TGTGCCAGCAGCTTTTTAGCGGGAGTTGGAGTAGGCTCCTACGAGCAGTACTTC; CDR3 protein: CASSFLAGVGVGSYEQYF
V gene: TRBV12-5; D gene: TRBD2; clone size: -; J gene: TRBJ2-3; CDR3 DNA: TGTGCTAGTGGTTTGGCTAGCGGCGGCACAGATACGCAGTATTTT; CDR3 protein: CASGLASGGTDTQYF
V gene: TRBV9; D gene: -; clone size: -; J gene: TRBJ1-1; CDR3 DNA: TGTGCCAGCAGCCTCCCCGGAGACACTGAAGCTTTCTTT; CDR3 protein: CASSLPGDTEAFF
V gene: TRBV9; D gene: TRBD1; clone size: once; J gene: TRBJ1-5; CDR3 DNA: TGTGCCAGCAGCGAGGGGGGAGGGGACAGGTGGCCCCAGCATTTT; CDR3 protein: CASSEGGGDRWPQHF